This is a list of T cell receptor beta chains from one sample in a study of cytomegalovirus exposure and HLA in healthy donors. Sequencing was performed with immunoSEQ multiplex PCR; in TCRdb, only in-frame clones are kept and a portion is missing. The sample has 200,000 or so clones, 60% to 80% seen once. The specimen was PBMCs. Every receptor here comes from a woman in her twenties or thirties in good health and CMV-seropositive. CDR3s include the opening cysteine and the closing phenylalanine or tryptophan. Fields, in order: D gene, J gene, V gene, clone size, CDR3 DNA, CDR3 protein. D genes are given only for firm matches. Clone size is given for some rows only: seen once, a few or many times, or a class if the clone is expanded.

D: TRBD1
J: TRBJ1-6
V: TRBV4-3
size: few
DNA: TGCGCCAGCAGCCAAGCGGGACAGGTTACTCCCCTCCACTTT
CDR3: CASSQAGQVTPLHF

D: -
J: TRBJ1-4
V: TRBV6-5
size: -
DNA: TGTGCCAGCAGGGAGGTAACGACTAATGAAAAACTGTTTTTT
CDR3: CASREVTTNEKLFF

D: -
J: TRBJ1-2
V: TRBV25-1
size: -
DNA: TGTGCCAGCAGGAACTGGTGGGAGGGCGGGGTGAACTATGGCTACACCTTC
CDR3: CASRNWWEGGVNYGYTF

D: -
J: TRBJ1-3
V: TRBV11-2
size: once
DNA: TGTGCCAGCAGCTTAGTTTTACAGGGCGGAGACACCATATATTTT
CDR3: CASSLVLQGGDTIYF

D: TRBD2
J: TRBJ2-5
V: TRBV6-1
size: few
DNA: TGTGCCAGCAGTGAAGCAGGACTAGCGTGGGAGACCCAGTACTTC
CDR3: CASSEAGLAWETQYF

D: TRBD1
J: TRBJ2-7
V: TRBV10-3
size: -
DNA: TGTGCCATCAGACAACCTAGGACAGGGTCCTACGAGCAGTACTTC
CDR3: CAIRQPRTGSYEQYF

D: -
J: TRBJ1-2
V: TRBV27
size: -
DNA: TGTGCCAGCAGTTTATCCGGTTCCTATGGCTACACCTTC
CDR3: CASSLSGSYGYTF

D: TRBD1
J: TRBJ2-7
V: TRBV6-5
size: -
DNA: TGTGTGGTTGCGGAAAGACAGGGCCCCTACGAGCAGTACTTC
CDR3: CVVAERQGPYEQYF

D: -
J: TRBJ1-1
V: TRBV18
size: -
DNA: TGTGCCAGCTCACCTACACAGGGTCCTATTGAAGCTTTCTTT
CDR3: CASSPTQGPIEAFF

D: -
J: TRBJ2-3
V: TRBV6-6
size: -
DNA: TGTGCCAGCAGCCCCCCCACATACCGAAGCACAGATACGCGGTATTTT
CDR3: CASSPPTYRSTDTRYF

D: TRBD1
J: TRBJ1-1
V: TRBV28
size: -
DNA: TGTGCCAGCAGAAAGGGGGCGGGATTAGGGGCTTTCTTT
CDR3: CASRKGAGLGAFF

D: -
J: TRBJ2-7
V: TRBV25-1
size: once
DNA: TGTGCCAGCAGTGATAGAGCAGGGGGGATCTACGAGCAGTACTTC
CDR3: CASSDRAGGIYEQYF

D: -
J: TRBJ2-3
V: TRBV7-6
size: -
DNA: TGTGCCAGCAGCTCAAGACAGCCTACCACAGATACGCAGTATTTT
CDR3: CASSSRQPTTDTQYF

D: TRBD2
J: TRBJ2-3
V: TRBV5-1
size: -
DNA: TGCGCCAGCAGCAGCGGGACTAGCGGTACAGATACGCAGTATTTT
CDR3: CASSSGTSGTDTQYF